This passage covers 29 T cell receptor beta chains from one sample sequenced in a study of T-cell reconstitution after alpha-beta-depleted transplantation in children. Unique molecular identifiers were incorporated when the TCRbeta library was constructed. TCRdb recomputed calls from the PCR reads with MiXCR, one row per CDR3 protein. This table holds about 72,000 distinct CDR3 sequences, roughly 6.6% found once. The specimen comprised PBMCs from the stem cell graft donor, sampled from the stem cell graft. Receptor source: a human donor who donated a stem cell graft to a child with acute lymphoblastic leukemia.

This clonotype occurred many times. The chain has TRBV6-4 and TRBJ2-1; TRBD2 agrees at 10 bases. The CDR3 consists of 15 residues. The trim removed 2 bases at V and 2 bases at J, leaving 0 bases unmatched. CDR1 is MRHNA, CDR2 SNTAGT, per germline. CDR3 DNA sequence: TGTGCCAGCAGTGACAGCGGGGGGGCCTACAATGAGCAGTTCTTC. Protein: CASSDSGGAYNEQFF.

This clonotype was detected many times. The chain recombines TRBV7-9 with TRBJ2-1; the match to TRBD2 covers 8 bases. This CDR3 comprises 19 residues. Germline V gives CDR1 SEHNR, CDR2 FQNEAQ (reference sequence). Trimming took 4 bases from V and 3 from J; bases not matched to a gene: 17. The CDR3: CASSSPGGSHREGYNEQFF. The CDR3 DNA follows: TGTGCCAGCAGCTCCCCGGGTGGATCTCACCGGGAGGGCTACAATGAGCAGTTCTTC.

Ten or more counts support this clonotype. The chain couples TRBV5-1 to TRBJ2-3; D is unresolved. This CDR3 region has 15 residues. The V gene's germline CDR1 is SGHRS and CDR2 YFSETQ. The V end lost 0 bases, the J end lost 1 base, and 9 bases lay between the germline ends. The CDR3 nucleotides read TGCGCCAGCAGCTTGGAACGGGCTGGCACAGATACGCAGTATTTT. Residues: CASSLERAGTDTQYF.

This clonotype was detected many times. V gene TRBV29-1 combines with J gene TRBJ2-2; D may be TRBD2 (5 bases). Trimming removed 4 bases from V and 2 bases from J, with 8 bases in between. The CDR3 contains 13 residues. Looked up from germline, CDR1 is SQVTM and CDR2 is ANQGSEA. This chain's CDR3 is CSVARTNTGELFF. DNA for the CDR3: TGCAGCGTTGCCAGGACTAACACCGGGGAGCTGTTTTTT.

The V call is TRBV2, the J call TRBJ2-1, with D unresolved. The CDR3 has 14 amino acids. Germline CDR1 is SNHLY and CDR2 is FYNNEI. Between the trimmed V and J ends, which lost 0 bases and 6 bases, there was a span of 9 bases. CDR3 coding DNA: TGTGCCAGCAGTGAAGCTTACTCCGGCAATGAGCAGTTCTTC. The encoded protein is CASSEAYSGNEQFF.

This clonotype was seen many times. The rearrangement uses TRBV6-1 and TRBJ1-5; 8 bases line up with TRBD1. Germline V gene lookup returns CDR1 MNHNS and CDR2 SASEGT. Trimming at V came to 2 bases and at J to 6 bases, leaving 3 bases not matched to a gene. The CDR3 is 14 amino acids. CDR3 loop: CASSEQGAIQPQHF. The CDR3 region has the DNA TGTGCCAGCAGTGAACAGGGGGCGATTCAGCCCCAGCATTTT.

In its sample, this clonotype was seen a few times. The chain is built from TRBV4-3 and TRBJ2-2; TRBD2 matches at 9 bases. CDR3 size: 16 residues. The V gene end was trimmed by 1 base and the J gene end by 3 bases; junction bases not matched to a gene: 3. Germline V gives CDR1 LGHNA, CDR2 YSLEER. In DNA form, the CDR3 reads TGCGCCAGCAGCCAAGGGCGGGGGGGGGACACCGGGGAGCTGTTTTTT. It specifies CASSQGRGGDTGELFF.

At least ten counts were recorded for this clonotype. The V gene is TRBV6-1, the J gene TRBJ2-7, with TRBD1 as a possible D gene (5 bases). CDR1 MNHNS and CDR2 SASEGT come from the germline V gene. V lost 8 bases and J lost 3, with 11 bases in between. This CDR3 contains 12 residues. CDR3: CASEYRFYEQYF. The CDR3 coding sequence is TGTGCCAGCGAGTACAGGTTCTACGAGCAGTACTTC.

Ten or more counts support this clonotype. This chain uses TRBV3-1 with TRBJ1-2; no definite D call. Germline lookup yields CDR1 LGHDT and CDR2 YNNKEL (reference sequence). Trimming stripped 5 bases from V and 7 bases from J, with 11 bases between. The length of the CDR3 is 12 residues. The CDR3 sequence is CASSKARGGYTF. In nucleotides, the CDR3 is TGTGCCAGCAGCAAAGCCAGAGGTGGCTACACCTTC.

This clonotype has ten or more counts. V and J are TRBV24-1 and TRBJ2-2, with 14 bases that match TRBD2. There are 18 residues in the CDR3. Trimming cost V 5 bases and J 8 bases; bases outside gene matches: 12. The germline V gene has CDR1 KGHDR and CDR2 SFDVKD. The CDR3: CATSGAAQGLAGGGELFF. The CDR3 region has the DNA TGTGCCACCAGTGGAGCTGCGCAAGGACTAGCGGGAGGAGGGGAGCTGTTTTTT.

This chain uses TRBV6-2 or TRBV6-3 with TRBJ2-1, with 7 bases matching TRBD2. The CDR3 sequence is 15 residues long. Germline V CDR1 and CDR2: MNHEY, SVGEGT. V lost 4 bases, J lost 8 bases, and 11 bases stayed unmatched. For the CDR3, the DNA is TGTGCCAGCAGTTCCCTCATAGCGGGTGAAGATGAGCAGTTCTTC. Its translation is CASSSLIAGEDEQFF.

This clonotype was seen ten or more times. V usage is TRBV5-1 and J usage is TRBJ2-3, with 9 bases that match TRBD2. The V gene's germline CDR1 is SGHRS and CDR2 YFSETQ. The CDR3 consists of 16 residues. V lost 7 bases, J lost 3 bases, and 12 bases stayed unmatched. CDR3 sequence (DNA): TGCGCCAGCTGCCTTTTAGCGGGGGCTCCGACAGATACGCAGTATTTT. Residues: CASCLLAGAPTDTQYF.

Comment on this clonotype: A much larger clone is a single base away; this may be a read error. The rearrangement uses TRBV3-1 and TRBJ2-1; 11 bases map to TRBD2. Germline values: CDR1 LGHDT, CDR2 YNNKEL (reference sequence). This CDR3 is 17 amino acids long. CDR3 residues: CTSSDPSTSGGYNEQFF. CDR3 bases: TGTACCAGCAGCGACCCCTCCACTAGCGGGGGTTACAATGAGCAGTTCTTC.

This clonotype was counted many times. The gene calls are TRBV10-2 and TRBJ2-1; 11 bases align to TRBD2. The CDR3 loop spans 13 amino acids. Looked up from germline, CDR1 is WSHSY and CDR2 is SAAADI. The DNA for the CDR3 is TGCGCTGGGGCTAGCGGGAGGTACAATGAGCAGTTCTTC. Protein: CAGASGRYNEQFF.

This clonotype was seen many times. The V and J genes are TRBV6-5 and TRBJ1-2; maybe TRBD1 (5 bases). With 2 bases removed from V and 10 bases from J, the gap between germline ends came to 14 bases. From germline, CDR1 is MNHEY and CDR2 SVGAGI. This CDR3 contains 13 residues. Here the CDR3 reads CASSYGYGGVYTF. The CDR3, as DNA: TGTGCCAGCAGTTACGGTTATGGGGGTGTCTACACCTTC.

This clonotype was picked up a small number of times. The V call is TRBV29-1, the J call TRBJ2-3; D possibly corresponds to TRBD2 (5 bases). Germline V CDR1 and CDR2: SQVTM, ANQGSEA. The CDR3 runs 13 residues. V was shortened by 1 base and J by 2 bases, with 7 bases between the two germline ends. The CDR3 DNA sequence: TGCAGCGTTGAAGGGGAGATCACAGATACGCAGTATTTT. Translating it yields CSVEGEITDTQYF.

This clonotype has at least ten counts. The chain combines TRBV4-3 with TRBJ2-3, with 8 bases that match TRBD2. Trimming at V came to 4 bases and at J to 6 bases, leaving 9 bases not matched to a gene. Germline V lookup: CDR1 LGHNA, CDR2 YSLEER. This CDR3 comprises 15 residues. As DNA, the CDR3 is TGCGCCAGCAGCCTTAGCGGGGAGGCGGGGGATACGCAGTATTTT. Protein product: CASSLSGEAGDTQYF.

This clonotype was seen at least ten times. The rearrangement uses TRBV7-2 and TRBJ2-3; 10 bases are shared with TRBD1. The V and J ends lost 3 bases and 10 bases, in that order; junction bases with no gene match: 7. This CDR3 spans 14 amino acids. Germline CDR1 SGHTA, CDR2 FQGNSA. CDR3 sequence reads: CASSFPRGQGPQYF. The CDR3 nucleotides read TGTGCCAGCAGCTTCCCCAGGGGACAGGGGCCGCAGTATTTT. Full variable domain (outside the CDR3, taken from reference TRBV7-2 and TRBJ2-3): GAGVSQSPSNKVTEKGKDVELRCDPISGHTALYWYRQSLGQGLEFLIYFQGNSAPDKSGLPSDRFSAERTGGSVSTLTIQRTQQEDSAVYLCASSFPRGQGPQYFGPGTRLTVL.

This clonotype occurred many times. The gene calls are TRBV2 and TRBJ1-3; D gene ambiguous. Trimming pared 5 bases from V and 0 bases from J, leaving 5 bases between. CDR1 SNHLY and CDR2 FYNNEI come from the germline V gene. The CDR3 covers 13 residues. The chain's CDR3 is CASSTDSGNTIYF. Here the CDR3 DNA reads TGTGCCAGCAGTACGGACTCTGGAAACACCATATATTTT.

The chain carries TRBV20-1 and TRBJ2-3; no reliable D call. The CDR3 extends over 15 amino acids. V was trimmed by 3 bases and J by 0 bases, leaving 13 bases between them. Looked up from germline, CDR1 is DFQATT and CDR2 is SNEGSKA (reference sequence). CDR3 region: CSARATQKSTDTQYF. Here the CDR3 DNA reads TGCAGTGCTAGGGCGACCCAAAAGAGCACAGATACGCAGTATTTT.

This clonotype was counted ten times or more. The rearrangement links TRBV13 to TRBJ2-7; D unresolved. Trimming removed 0 bases at V and 4 bases at J, with 10 bases between. The germline V gene encodes CDR1 PRHDT and CDR2 FYEKMQ (reference sequence). The length of the CDR3 is 14 residues. The CDR3 nucleotides read TGTGCCAGCAGCTTAGGCCAGGAGAGTTACGAGCAGTACTTC. It is translated as CASSLGQESYEQYF.

This chain uses TRBV19 with TRBJ1-2; D ambiguous. The CDR3 contains 14 residues. Trimming removed 7 bases at V and 0 bases at J, with 12 bases between. Germline values: CDR1 LNHDA, CDR2 SQIVND (reference sequence). CDR3 sequence: CASTPGISNYGYTF. Here the CDR3 DNA reads TGTGCCAGTACCCCTGGGATTTCTAACTATGGCTACACCTTC.

This clonotype was seen many times. The gene calls are TRBV29-1 and TRBJ2-7; D unclear. Trimming removed 6 bases from V and 7 bases from J, with 10 bases in between. The CDR3 consists of 10 residues. CDR1 is SQVTM and CDR2 is ANQGSEA in the germline V gene. CDR3 region: CSVLTTEQYF. The DNA for the CDR3 is TGCAGCGTCCTGACCACTGAGCAGTACTTC.

This clonotype was seen repeatedly, ten times or more. V usage is TRBV29-1 and J usage is TRBJ1-1, with D unresolved. Germline CDR1 reads SQVTM; CDR2 reads ANQGSEA. The CDR3 sequence is 12 residues long. Trimming cost V 4 bases and J 7 bases, with 13 bases left between them. The CDR3: CSVAGNRDEAFF. CDR3 sequence (DNA): TGCAGCGTTGCGGGGAATAGGGATGAAGCTTTCTTT.

This clonotype was counted many times. V gene TRBV4-2 combines with J gene TRBJ2-5; D call uncertain. Germline V gene sequence: CDR1 LGHNA, CDR2 YNFKEQ. CDR3 length: 14 residues. Trimming took off 0 bases at V and 1 base at J, with 6 bases between the two ends. CDR3 loop: CASSQDVSQETQYF. CDR3 nucleotides: TGTGCCAGCAGCCAAGACGTCTCCCAAGAGACCCAGTACTTC.

This clonotype was seen many times. V usage is TRBV29-1 and J usage is TRBJ2-2, with 8 nucleotides matching TRBD1. V dropped 3 bases and J dropped 0; count of bases not matched to a gene: 6. The CDR3 covers 16 residues. Germline V gene sequence: CDR1 SQVTM, CDR2 ANQGSEA. The CDR3 DNA reads TGCAGCGTTGAGGGACAGGATTTCTCGAACACCGGGGAGCTGTTTTTT. Translating it yields CSVEGQDFSNTGELFF.

There are many counts of this clonotype. This chain links TRBV27 with TRBJ1-6; no clear D. V shed 6 bases and J shed 0 bases, with 9 bases lying between them. CDR3 size: 15 residues. CDR1 is MNHEY and CDR2 is SMNVEV in the germline V gene (reference sequence). The CDR3 region has the DNA TGTGCCAGCAGGACCGTTTTCTCCTATAATTCACCCCTCCACTTT. It translates to CASRTVFSYNSPLHF.

This clonotype has at least ten counts. The J gene is TRBJ1-3, the V gene TRBV12-3 or TRBV12-4, with D unresolved. The CDR3 is 14 amino acids. V was cut by 7 bases and J by 0 bases, with 10 bases left in between. CDR3: CASNGIVSGNTIYF. The CDR3 DNA follows: TGTGCCAGCAACGGGATTGTCTCTGGAAACACCATATATTTT.

Ten or more counts support this clonotype. The chain combines TRBV5-6 with TRBJ1-5, with 7 bases lining up with TRBD1. The V segment lost 4 bases and the J segment 6 bases; nucleotides outside the gene matches: 10. This CDR3 region has 15 residues. Germline CDR1 reads SGHDT; CDR2 reads YYEEEE. The DNA for the CDR3 is TGTGCCAGCAGCCGAGCAGGGGGGGTAGGTCAGCCCCAGCATTTT. Translation: CASSRAGGVGQPQHF.